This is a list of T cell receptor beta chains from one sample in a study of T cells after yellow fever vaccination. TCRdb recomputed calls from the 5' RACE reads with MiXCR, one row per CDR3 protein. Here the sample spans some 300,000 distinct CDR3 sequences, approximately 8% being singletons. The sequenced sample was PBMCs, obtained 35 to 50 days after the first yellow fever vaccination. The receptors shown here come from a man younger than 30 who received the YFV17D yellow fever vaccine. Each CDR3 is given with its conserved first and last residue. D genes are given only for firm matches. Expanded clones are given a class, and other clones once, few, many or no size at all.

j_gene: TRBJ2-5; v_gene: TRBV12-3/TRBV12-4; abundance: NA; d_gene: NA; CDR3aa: CASKLGVRETQYF; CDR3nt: TGTGCCAGCAAACTAGGTGTGAGGGAGACCCAGTACTTC
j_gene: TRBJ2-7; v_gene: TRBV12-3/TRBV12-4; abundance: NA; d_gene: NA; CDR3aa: CASSFSGPTYEQYF; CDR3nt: TGTGCCAGCAGTTTTTCCGGTCCTACCTACGAGCAGTACTTC
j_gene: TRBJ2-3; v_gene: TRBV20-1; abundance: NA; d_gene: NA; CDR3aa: CSARLRGDTQYF; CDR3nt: TGCAGTGCTCGACTACGGGGAGATACGCAGTATTTT
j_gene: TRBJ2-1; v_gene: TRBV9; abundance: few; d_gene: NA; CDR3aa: CASSVAAAYNEQFF; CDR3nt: TGTGCCAGCAGCGTAGCGGCAGCTTACAATGAGCAGTTCTTC
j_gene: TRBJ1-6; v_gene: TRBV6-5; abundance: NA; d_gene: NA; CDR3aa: CASSYRALTRGDSPLHF; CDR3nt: TGTGCCAGCAGTTACCGCGCTCTTACCCGGGGCGATTCACCCCTCCACTTT
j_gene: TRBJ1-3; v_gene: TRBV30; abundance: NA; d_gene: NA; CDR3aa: CAWRRDVSTGNTIYF; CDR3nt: TGTGCCTGGAGGAGGGACGTCAGCACTGGAAACACCATATATTTT
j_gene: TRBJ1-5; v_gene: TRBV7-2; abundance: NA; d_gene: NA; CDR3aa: CASSLQTGQPQHF; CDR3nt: TGTGCCAGCAGCTTACAGACGGGTCAGCCCCAGCATTTT
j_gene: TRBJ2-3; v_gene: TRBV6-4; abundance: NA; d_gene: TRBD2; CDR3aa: CASSRTSGGPGTDTQYF; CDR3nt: TGTGCCAGCAGTCGAACTAGCGGGGGGCCGGGGACAGATACGCAGTATTTT
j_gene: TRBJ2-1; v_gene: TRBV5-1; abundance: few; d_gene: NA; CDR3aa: CASSQGSGNNEQFF; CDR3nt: TGCGCCAGCAGTCAGGGGAGCGGGAACAATGAGCAGTTCTTC
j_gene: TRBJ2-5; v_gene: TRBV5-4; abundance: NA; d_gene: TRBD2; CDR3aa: CASSSGQAGQETQYF; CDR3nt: TGTGCCAGCTCTAGCGGGCAGGCCGGTCAAGAGACCCAGTACTTC
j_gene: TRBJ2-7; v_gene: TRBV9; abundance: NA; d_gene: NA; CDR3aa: CASSAEDTSYEQYF; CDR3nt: TGTGCCAGCAGCGCAGAAGATACTTCCTACGAGCAGTACTTC
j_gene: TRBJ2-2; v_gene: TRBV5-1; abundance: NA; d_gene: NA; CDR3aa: CASSLIPTGELFF; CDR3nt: TGCGCCAGCAGCTTGATACCCACCGGGGAGCTGTTTTTT
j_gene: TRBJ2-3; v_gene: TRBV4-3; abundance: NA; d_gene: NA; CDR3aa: CASSQGVAGGPDTQYF; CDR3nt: TGCGCCAGCAGCCAAGGGGTCGCTGGGGGGCCAGATACGCAGTATTTT
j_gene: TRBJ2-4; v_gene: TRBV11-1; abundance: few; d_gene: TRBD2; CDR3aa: CASSPLGSGGRAKNIQYF; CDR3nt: TGTGCCAGCAGCCCCCTGGGTAGCGGGGGCCGAGCCAAAAACATTCAGTACTTC
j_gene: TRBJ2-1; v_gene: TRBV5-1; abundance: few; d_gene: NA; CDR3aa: CASRLGGGLYNEQFF; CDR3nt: TGCGCCAGCAGACTCGGAGGGGGCCTTTACAATGAGCAGTTCTTC
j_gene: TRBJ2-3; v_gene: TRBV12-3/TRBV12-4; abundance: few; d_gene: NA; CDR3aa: CASSGDRTGGGYTDTQYF; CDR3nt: TGTGCCAGCAGTGGGGATAGGACAGGCGGGGGATACACAGATACGCAGTATTTT
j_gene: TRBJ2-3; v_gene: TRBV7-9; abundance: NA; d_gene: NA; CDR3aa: CAISPRSGRNTDTQYF; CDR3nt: TGTGCCATCAGCCCCCGTTCGGGCAGAAACACAGATACGCAGTATTTT
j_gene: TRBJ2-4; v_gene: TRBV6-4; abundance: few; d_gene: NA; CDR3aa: CASSALTGSIQYF; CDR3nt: TGTGCCAGCAGTGCCTTGACGGGGAGCATTCAGTACTTC
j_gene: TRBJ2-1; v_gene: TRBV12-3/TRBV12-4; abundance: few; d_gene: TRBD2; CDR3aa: CASSRLAGGPINEQFF; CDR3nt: TGTGCCAGCAGTAGACTAGCGGGGGGGCCCATAAATGAGCAGTTCTTC
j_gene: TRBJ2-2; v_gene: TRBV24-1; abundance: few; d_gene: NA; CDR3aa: CATSGTGSSGELFF; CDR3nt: TGTGCCACCAGTGGTACAGGGTCCTCTGGGGAGCTGTTTTTT
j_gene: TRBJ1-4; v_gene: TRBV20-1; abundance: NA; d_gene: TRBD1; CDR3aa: CSARGTGGITNEKLFF; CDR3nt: TGCAGTGCTAGAGGGACAGGGGGAATAACTAATGAAAAACTGTTTTTT
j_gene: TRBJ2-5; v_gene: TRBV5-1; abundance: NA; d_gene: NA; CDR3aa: CASSLGDLAGETQYF; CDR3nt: TGCGCCAGCAGCTTGGGTGACTTGGCGGGGGAGACCCAGTACTTC
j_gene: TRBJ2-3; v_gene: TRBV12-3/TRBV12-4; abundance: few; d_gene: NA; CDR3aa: CASSPRPDSDTQYF; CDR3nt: TGTGCCAGCAGCCCCAGGCCCGATTCAGATACGCAGTATTTT
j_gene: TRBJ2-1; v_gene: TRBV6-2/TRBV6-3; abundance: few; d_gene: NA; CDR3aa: CASRRGAGNEQFF; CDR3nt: TGTGCCAGCAGACGCGGAGCGGGTAATGAGCAGTTCTTC
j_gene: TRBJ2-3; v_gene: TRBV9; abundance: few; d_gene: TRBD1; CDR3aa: CASSVGTGVDYTDTQYF; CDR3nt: TGTGCCAGCAGCGTAGGGACAGGGGTAGATTACACAGATACGCAGTATTTT
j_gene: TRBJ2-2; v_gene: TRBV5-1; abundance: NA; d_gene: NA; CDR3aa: CASIPGPNTGELFF; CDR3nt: TGCGCCAGCATCCCGGGGCCGAACACCGGGGAGCTGTTTTTT
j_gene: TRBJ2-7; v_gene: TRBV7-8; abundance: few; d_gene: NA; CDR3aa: CASSLARRRQLPYEQYF; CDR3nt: TGTGCCAGCAGCTTAGCCCGGCGCAGGCAACTTCCCTACGAGCAGTACTTC
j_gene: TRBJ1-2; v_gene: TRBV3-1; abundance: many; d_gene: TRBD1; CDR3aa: CASRRTGGGGYTF; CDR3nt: TGTGCCAGCAGACGGACAGGGGGCGGTGGCTACACCTTC
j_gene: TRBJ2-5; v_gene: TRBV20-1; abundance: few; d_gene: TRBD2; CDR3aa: CSAGGAGETQYF; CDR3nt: TGCAGTGCCGGGGGGGCCGGGGAGACCCAGTACTTC
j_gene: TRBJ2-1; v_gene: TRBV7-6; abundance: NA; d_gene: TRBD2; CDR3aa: CASSSSSGGAGEQFF; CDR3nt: TGTGCCAGCAGCTCCTCTAGCGGGGGGGCCGGAGAGCAGTTCTTC
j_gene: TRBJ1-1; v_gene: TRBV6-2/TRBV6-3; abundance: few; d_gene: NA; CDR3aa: CASSFRHLTEGDEAFF; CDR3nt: TGTGCCAGCAGTTTCCGTCATCTTACGGAAGGGGATGAAGCTTTCTTT
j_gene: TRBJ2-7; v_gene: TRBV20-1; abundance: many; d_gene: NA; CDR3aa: CSVVGGLDYEQYF; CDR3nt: TGCAGTGTTGTCGGGGGGCTTGACTACGAGCAGTACTTC
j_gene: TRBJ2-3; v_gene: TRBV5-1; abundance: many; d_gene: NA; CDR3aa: CASSLAQGTDTQYF; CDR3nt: TGCGCCAGCAGCTTGGCCCAGGGTACAGATACGCAGTATTTT
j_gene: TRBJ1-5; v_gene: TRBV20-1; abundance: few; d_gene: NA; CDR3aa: CSARVWGVTPPYQPQHF; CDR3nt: TGCAGTGCTAGAGTTTGGGGGGTGACTCCACCGTATCAGCCCCAGCATTTT
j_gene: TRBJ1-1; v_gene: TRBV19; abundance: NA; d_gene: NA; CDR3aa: CASGRVPNTEAFF; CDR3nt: TGTGCCAGTGGGCGGGTGCCCAACACTGAAGCTTTCTTT
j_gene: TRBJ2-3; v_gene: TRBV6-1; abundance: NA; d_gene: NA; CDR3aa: CASSPTGGSGMDTQYF; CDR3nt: TGTGCCAGCAGCCCAACGGGGGGCTCAGGAATGGATACGCAGTATTTT
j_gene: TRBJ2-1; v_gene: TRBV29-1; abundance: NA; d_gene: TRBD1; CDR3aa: CSGDRAKEQFF; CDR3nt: TGCAGCGGCGACAGGGCCAAAGAGCAGTTCTTC
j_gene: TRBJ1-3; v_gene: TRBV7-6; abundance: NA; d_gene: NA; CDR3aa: CASSLILGNTIYF; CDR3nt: TGTGCCAGCAGCCTAATTCTTGGAAACACCATATATTTT
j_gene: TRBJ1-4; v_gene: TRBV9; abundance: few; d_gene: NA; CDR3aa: CASSVGGGTSTNEKLFF; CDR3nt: TGTGCCAGCAGCGTAGGGGGCGGCACCTCAACTAATGAAAAACTGTTTTTT
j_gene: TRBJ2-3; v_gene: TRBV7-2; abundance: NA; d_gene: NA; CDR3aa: CASSFRLVDTQYF; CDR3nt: TGTGCCAGCAGCTTCAGACTAGTGGATACGCAGTATTTT
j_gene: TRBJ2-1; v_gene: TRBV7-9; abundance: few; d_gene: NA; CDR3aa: CASTQAVSYNEQFF; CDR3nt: TGTGCCAGCACTCAAGCGGTCTCCTACAATGAGCAGTTCTTC
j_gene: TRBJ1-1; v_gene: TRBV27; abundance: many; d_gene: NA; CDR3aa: CASSPTLGGGAFF; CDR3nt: TGTGCCAGCAGTCCGACCTTGGGGGGGGGAGCTTTCTTT
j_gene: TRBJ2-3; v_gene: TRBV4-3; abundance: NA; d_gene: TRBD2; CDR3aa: CASSAFFLAESTDTQYF; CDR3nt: TGCGCCAGCAGTGCCTTCTTTCTAGCGGAGAGCACAGATACGCAGTATTTT
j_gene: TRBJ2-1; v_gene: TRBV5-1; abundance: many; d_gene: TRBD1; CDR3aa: CASSSDREGNEQFF; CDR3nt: TGCGCCAGCAGCTCGGACAGGGAAGGGAATGAGCAGTTCTTC
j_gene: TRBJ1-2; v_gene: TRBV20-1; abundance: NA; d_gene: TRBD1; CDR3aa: CSAQNTGQGSYGYTF; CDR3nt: TGCAGTGCTCAAAATACCGGACAGGGAAGCTATGGCTACACCTTC
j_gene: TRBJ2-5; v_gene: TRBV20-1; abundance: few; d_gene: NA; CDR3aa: CSARRKGWYQETQYF; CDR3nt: TGCAGTGCCCGGCGGAAGGGCTGGTACCAAGAGACCCAGTACTTC
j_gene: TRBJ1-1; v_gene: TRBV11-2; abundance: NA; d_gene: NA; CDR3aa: CASRSNGLGSFMNTEAFF; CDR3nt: TGTGCCAGCAGATCCAACGGACTGGGTTCTTTTATGAACACTGAAGCTTTCTTT
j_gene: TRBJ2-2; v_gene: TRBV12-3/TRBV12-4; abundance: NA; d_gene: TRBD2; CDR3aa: CASRPGHSGGLNTGELFF; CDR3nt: TGTGCCAGCAGGCCCGGGCACAGCGGGGGCCTGAACACCGGGGAGCTGTTTTTT